This is a list of T cell receptor beta chains from one sample in a study of primary melanoma T cells and metastatic recurrence. Produced via immunoSEQ multiplex PCR; TCRdb's table is partial and in-frame only. The sample has around 300 clones; around 82% are singletons. Sequenced input: melanoma tumor tissue. The source of these receptors is a human donor with melanoma. Each CDR3 is given with its conserved first and last residue. D genes are given only for firm matches. Size tells how often a clone was seen (once, few, many) or the class of an expanded clone, and some rows leave it out.

TRBJ2-3	TRBV18	-	TRBD2	CASPPRAGLAGSLSTDTQYF	TGTGCCAGCCCCCCACGAGCGGGACTAGCGGGGTCACTAAGCACAGATACGCAGTATTTT
TRBJ1-1	TRBV18	-	-	CASSPREGINTEAFF	TGTGCCAGCTCACCGAGGGAGGGGATTAACACTGAAGCTTTCTTT
TRBJ1-6	TRBV30	-	-	CAWTSADYNSPLHF	TGTGCCTGGACGTCCGCAGATTATAATTCACCCCTCCACTTT
TRBJ1-6	TRBV6-8	-	-	CAISVRGGDSPLHF	TGTGCCATCAGTGTCCGGGGAGGGGATTCACCCCTCCACTTT
TRBJ2-2	TRBV2	-	TRBD1	CASSPGQGGELFF	TGTGCCAGCAGTCCGGGACAGGGAGGGGAGCTGTTTTTT
TRBJ1-2	TRBV28	-	-	CASTSLNYGYIF	TGTGCCAGCACCTCCTTAAACTATGGCTACATCTTC
TRBJ2-5	TRBV11-3	few	TRBD2	CASSQGRLAGEWSKETQYF	TGTGCCAGCAGCCAAGGTCGACTAGCGGGAGAGTGGAGCAAAGAGACCCAGTACTTC
TRBJ2-7	TRBV6-8	-	-	CASSRTASYEQYF	TGTGCCAGCAGTCGAACAGCCTCCTACGAGCAGTACTTC
TRBJ2-2	TRBV19	-	TRBD2	CASSIGTIGGRVAGELFF	TGTGCCAGTAGTATAGGGACTATCGGCGGGAGGGTGGCCGGGGAGCTGTTTTTT
TRBJ2-7	TRBV4-1	-	-	CASSPRRGGGPSYYEQYF	TGCGCCAGCAGCCCTAGAAGGGGGGGAGGGCCTTCTTACTACGAGCAGTACTTC
TRBJ2-5	TRBV19	few	TRBD2	CASSSGGSFQETQYF	TGTGCCAGTAGTAGCGGGGGGTCCTTCCAAGAGACCCAGTACTTC
TRBJ2-7	TRBV6-8	-	-	CASSFAGTHLYEQYF	TGTGCCAGCAGTTTCGCCGGGACCCACCTCTACGAGCAGTACTTC
TRBJ2-7	TRBV6-8	-	-	CAISPASSYEQYF	TGTGCCATCAGTCCCGCCAGCTCCTACGAGCAGTACTTC
TRBJ2-3	TRBV28	-	TRBD2	CASSSSGGTMDTQYF	TGTGCCAGCAGTAGTAGCGGGGGGACTATGGATACGCAGTATTTT
TRBJ2-1	TRBV6-8	-	-	CASSYLVRDLGFWTSNEQFF	TGTGCCAGCAGTTACCTCGTACGGGACCTAGGCTTCTGGACTTCAAATGAGCAGTTCTTC
TRBJ2-3	TRBV27	few	-	CASSLPGFPDTQYF	TGTGCCAGCAGTTTACCGGGGTTCCCAGATACGCAGTATTTT
TRBJ2-7	TRBV29-1	-	TRBD1	CSVKGDRASEQYF	TGCAGCGTAAAAGGGGACAGGGCTTCCGAGCAGTACTTC
TRBJ2-7	TRBV19	-	-	CASSPGTASYEQYF	TGTGCCAGTAGTCCCGGGACTGCATCCTACGAGCAGTACTTC
TRBJ2-2	TRBV5-1	-	-	CASSLDLASTGELFF	TGCGCCAGCAGCTTGGATTTGGCAAGCACCGGGGAGCTGTTTTTT
TRBJ1-1	TRBV28	-	-	CASFISTFTEAFF	TGTGCCAGCTTCATATCAACTTTCACTGAAGCTTTCTTT
TRBJ1-6	TRBV18	-	-	CASSPPEGGLFSPLHF	TGTGCCAGCTCACCACCGGAGGGGGGGCTTTTTTCACCCCTCCACTTT
TRBJ1-6	TRBV6-8	few	-	CASRSGGQSYNSPLHF	TGTGCCAGCCGATCGGGAGGACAGTCCTATAATTCACCCCTCCACTTT
TRBJ2-5	TRBV11-3	-	TRBD2	CASSQAAGVSETQYF	TGTGCCAGCAGCCAAGCAGCGGGAGTCTCAGAGACCCAGTACTTC
TRBJ2-2	TRBV23-1	-	-	CASSYGPNTGELFF	TGCGCCAGCAGCTACGGACCAAACACCGGGGAGCTGTTTTTT
TRBJ2-7	TRBV6-8	-	-	CASSYSVGRGASGHEQYF	TGTGCCAGCAGTTACTCGGTGGGCAGGGGAGCAAGCGGCCACGAGCAGTACTTC